The 20 T cell receptor beta chains in this list originate from one sample, sequenced in a study of T cells expressing NK-cell markers. Reprocessing the 5' RACE reads, TCRdb reports a single entry for every CDR3 protein and omits DNA. The repertoire table contains 350,000 to 500,000 distinct CDR3 sequences. Material: blood T cells: a sorted CD56 or NKG2C T cell subset, CD4+ or CD8+ T cells, or bulk PBMC T cells (not recorded which). These receptor sequences come from a woman between 18 and 70 years old in good health.

The chain carries TRBV4-3 and TRBJ1-2; TCRdb calls TRBD1, which cannot be checked without DNA. The CDR3 covers 13 residues. Germline-derived CDR1 and CDR2 are LGHNA and YSLEER. CDR3 amino acids: CASSQGPGTGATF.

The chain couples TRBV4-3 to TRBJ2-2; the TRBD2 assignment by TCRdb is unverifiable without DNA. The CDR3 runs to 16 residues. Germline V gives CDR1 LGHNA, CDR2 YSLEER. The CDR3 reads CASSQPSGSRTGELFF.

This chain's CDR3 is CSARDRGGGDWNEQFF. The rearrangement links TRBV20-1 to TRBJ2-1; TCRdb proposes TRBD2, but this gene call is untestable without DNA. The CDR3 contains 16 residues. CDR1 and CDR2 from the germline V gene are DFQATT and SNEGSKA (reference sequence).

This chain uses TRBV5-6 with TRBJ2-5; lacking DNA, the TRBD2 call made by TCRdb goes unchecked. Germline V CDR1 and CDR2: SGHDT, YYEEEE. This CDR3 region has 14 residues. CDR3 sequence: CASSPGIAEETQYF.

The genes are TRBV11-2 and TRBJ2-1; TCRdb's D call, TRBD1, is unchecked because there is no DNA. In germline, CDR1 is SGHAT, CDR2 FQNNGV. CDR3 length: 15 residues. CDR3 sequence: CASSLRSGGDGEQFF. The whole variable domain, remainder taken from reference TRBV11-2 and TRBJ2-1, is EAGVAQSPRYKIIEKRQSVAFWCNPISGHATLYWYQQILGQGPKLLIQFQNNGVVDDSQLPKDRFSAERLKGVDSTLKIQPAKLEDSAVYLCASSLRSGGDGEQFFGPGTRLTVL.

This rearrangement joins TRBV20-1 to TRBJ2-3. Germline CDR1 reads DFQATT; CDR2 reads SNEGSKA (reference sequence). The CDR3 is made up of 13 amino acids. The CDR3 loop is CSAPTDSTDTQYF.

The rearrangement links TRBV5-4 to TRBJ2-3; TCRdb picks TRBD2, but there is no DNA to check that call. CDR3 size: 14 residues. Per germline, CDR1 SGHNT and CDR2 YYREEE (reference sequence). This CDR3 reads CATGLAGGPDTQYF.

J is TRBJ1-5 and V is TRBV25-1; TCRdb's D call, TRBD1, is unchecked because there is no DNA. The CDR3 runs to 13 residues. Per germline, CDR1 MGHDK and CDR2 SYGVNS. This CDR3 reads CASSDSRDQPQHF.

This chain joins TRBV4-1 and TRBJ2-5; the D call of TRBD1 rests on TCRdb alone, since no DNA is present to check it. Looked up from germline, CDR1 is MGHRA and CDR2 is YSYEKL. The CDR3 is 15 amino acids. The CDR3 sequence is CASSQDRDNQETQYF.

This rearrangement joins TRBV6-2 or TRBV6-3 to TRBJ2-1; with no DNA, the TCRdb D assignment of TRBD2 cannot be verified. This CDR3 region has 16 residues. Germline-derived CDR1 and CDR2 are MNHEY and SVGEGT. The CDR3 loop is CASCSGGALPYNEQFF.

The rearrangement joins TRBV28 to TRBJ2-3; TCRdb names TRBD1, which stays unverified in the absence of DNA. CDR3 size: 15 residues. The germline CDR1 and CDR2 sequences are MDHEN and SYDVKM. The CDR3 loop is CASSLRPVPPDTQYF.

This chain uses TRBV20-1 with TRBJ2-3. CDR3 size: 11 residues. Germline V gives CDR1 DFQATT, CDR2 SNEGSKA (reference sequence). The CDR3 sequence is CSARGVDTQYF.

J is TRBJ1-5 and V is TRBV12-3 or TRBV12-4; checking the TCRdb D call of TRBD1 is not possible without DNA. The CDR3 has 15 amino acids. The CDR3 loop is CASSPLDSSYQPQHF.

V gene TRBV28 combines with J gene TRBJ2-7; TCRdb's D call of TRBD1 is untestable without DNA. Per germline, CDR1 MDHEN and CDR2 SYDVKM. The CDR3 length is 14 residues. CDR3 loop: CASSFGGANYEQYF. Looking up the rest from reference TRBV28 and TRBJ2-7 gives the full variable domain: DVKVTQSSRYLVKRTGEKVFLECVQDMDHENMFWYRQDPGLGLRLIYFSYDVKMKEKGDIPEGYSVSREKKERFSLILESASTNQTSMYLCASSFGGANYEQYFGPGTRLTVT.

V is TRBV12-5 and J is TRBJ2-1. Germline values: CDR1 LGHNT, CDR2 FRNRAP. CDR3 size: 11 residues. The CDR3 reads CASGLGLLQFF.

V and J are TRBV9 and TRBJ1-5; without DNA, the TCRdb call of TRBD1 cannot be checked. The CDR3 sequence is 15 residues long. Germline-derived CDR1 and CDR2 are SGDLS and YYNGEE. The CDR3 here is CASSVGGKGNQPQHF.

This chain joins TRBV5-4 and TRBJ1-1; checking the TCRdb D call of TRBD1 is not possible without DNA. From germline, CDR1 is SGHNT and CDR2 YYREEE (reference sequence). CDR3 length equals 15 residues. CDR3 loop: CASSGTSGKVGEAFF.

The V and J genes are TRBV19 and TRBJ1-2. The CDR3 contains 12 residues. Germline V lookup: CDR1 LNHDA, CDR2 SQIVND (reference sequence). This chain's CDR3 is CASSIVRGGYTF.

The chain combines TRBV20-1 with TRBJ2-1; the TRBD2 assignment by TCRdb is unverifiable without DNA. The germline gives CDR1 DFQATT, CDR2 SNEGSKA (reference sequence). CDR3 length equals 14 residues. The CDR3 spells CSARASGSLNEQFF.

The genes are TRBV6-5 and TRBJ1-1; the D call from TCRdb, TRBD1, cannot be confirmed without DNA. The CDR3 has 13 residues. Germline V gene lookup returns CDR1 MNHEY and CDR2 SVGAGI. The CDR3 sequence: CASSYSRGREAFF.